Listed below are T cell receptor beta chains from one sample, sequenced in a study of blood T cell repertoires in COVID-19. Assay used: immunoSEQ multiplex PCR; TCRdb lists only in-frame clones, some missing. The sample includes under 200,000 clones, approximately 89% seen only once; the top ten take roughly 2.6%. The sample comprised peripheral blood. The receptors come from a middle-aged man with active or convalescent COVID-19. Each CDR3 is given with its conserved first and last residue. Each record gives: CDR3 protein, CDR3 DNA, V gene, D gene, J gene, clone size. The D gene is left open where the match is weak. Size values are once, few and many counts, or a class for expanded clones, and some rows have none.

CASSSDTRHEQYF,TGTGCCAGCAGCTCCGACACTCGCCACGAGCAGTACTTC,TRBV7-2,.,TRBJ2-7,.
CASSDGMGTDEAFF,TGTGCCAGCAGTGATGGGATGGGGACAGATGAAGCTTTCTTT,TRBV2,TRBD1,TRBJ1-1,.
CASSPSGDYMNTEAFF,TGTGCCAGCAGCCCTTCAGGGGATTACATGAACACTGAAGCTTTCTTT,TRBV7-9,.,TRBJ1-1,.
CASSFGDSYGYTF,TGTGCCAGCAGTTTCGGGGACAGCTATGGCTACACCTTC,TRBV12-3/TRBV12-4,TRBD1,TRBJ1-2,once
CAISDGTRRGDIQYF,TGTGCCATCAGTGACGGGACTCGGCGAGGGGACATTCAGTACTTC,TRBV10-3,.,TRBJ2-4,.
CASSTQGKNTEAFF,TGTGCCAGCAGCACACAGGGGAAGAACACTGAAGCTTTCTTT,TRBV7-9,TRBD1,TRBJ1-1,.
CASSPGQGGDYGYTF,TGTGCCAGCAGCCCCGGACAGGGTGGGGACTATGGCTACACCTTC,TRBV7-9,TRBD1,TRBJ1-2,.
CASSLTGYEQFF,TGCGCCAGCAGCTTGACAGGCTATGAGCAGTTCTTC,TRBV5-1,.,TRBJ2-1,.
CAWSVGGVGYTF,TGTGCCTGGAGTGTAGGGGGGGTTGGCTACACCTTC,TRBV30,.,TRBJ1-2,.
CASSIGAGPAGDTQYF,TGTGCCAGTAGTATAGGGGCAGGACCAGCAGGGGATACGCAGTATTTT,TRBV19,.,TRBJ2-3,.
CASSGTFAHGYTF,TGTGCCAGCAGCGGGACTTTTGCGCATGGCTACACCTTC,TRBV9,.,TRBJ1-2,.
CASSSGGGESGELFF,TGTGCCAGCAGTTCGGGCGGGGGCGAGAGCGGGGAGCTGTTTTTT,TRBV6-5,.,TRBJ2-2,.
CASSQTLTQQFF,TGTGCCAGCAGCCAAACTCTCACTCAGCAGTTCTTC,TRBV12-3/TRBV12-4,.,TRBJ2-1,.
CASSVGVGDGYTF,TGTGCCAGCAGCGTAGGGGTAGGGGATGGCTACACCTTC,TRBV9,.,TRBJ1-2,.
CASFKTPGHGRLGANVLTF,TGTGCCAGCTTTAAAACTCCGGGACACGGGCGTCTTGGGGCCAACGTCCTGACTTTC,TRBV28,.,TRBJ2-6,.
CASSPRGFPYEQYF,TGCGCCAGCAGCCCCAGAGGGTTCCCCTACGAGCAGTACTTC,TRBV5-1,.,TRBJ2-7,.
CASSSLEVGYTF,TGTGCCAGCAGCTCCCTCGAGGTTGGCTACACCTTC,TRBV7-9,.,TRBJ1-2,.
CASSQNVGQTSGANVLTF,TGTGCCAGCAGCCAAAACGTGGGACAGACCTCTGGGGCCAACGTCCTGACTTTC,TRBV4-2,TRBD1,TRBJ2-6,.
CASSLLPLRTENTEAFF,TGCGCCAGCAGCCTGCTTCCTCTCAGGACAGAGAACACTGAAGCTTTCTTT,TRBV4-3,.,TRBJ1-1,.
CASSSTGSSTGTQYF,TGTGCCAGCAGCTCGACTGGATCTAGTACTGGGACCCAGTACTTC,TRBV7-9,.,TRBJ2-5,.
CASSGRGAGGGTGELFF,TGTGCCAGTAGTGGGCGGGGGGCTGGCGGGGGCACCGGGGAGCTGTTTTTT,TRBV19,TRBD2,TRBJ2-2,once
CASSLSSGEAFF,TGTGCCAGCAGCTTAAGCAGCGGAGAAGCTTTCTTT,TRBV5-4,.,TRBJ1-1,.
CASRDRTEAFF,TGTGCCAGCCGCGACAGGACTGAAGCTTTCTTT,TRBV6-5,.,TRBJ1-1,.
CASSPKFGVEAFF,TGTGCCAGCTCACCAAAGTTCGGGGTTGAAGCTTTCTTT,TRBV18,.,TRBJ1-1,.
CASRETGKAFF,TGTGCCAGCAGGGAGACAGGGAAAGCTTTCTTT,TRBV25-1,TRBD1,TRBJ1-1,.
CASSPSSATSGGAGGTGELFF,TGTGCCAGCAGCCCCTCATCTGCGACTAGCGGGGGGGCCGGAGGGACCGGGGAGCTGTTTTTT,TRBV3-1/TRBV3-2,TRBD2,TRBJ2-2,.
CASSSKRGEDTQYF,TGTGCCAGCAGCTCTAAGCGGGGGGAAGATACGCAGTATTTT,TRBV5-6,TRBD2,TRBJ2-3,.
CSASSNRGMAGELFF,TGCAGTGCTAGTTCCAACAGGGGGATGGCCGGGGAGCTGTTTTTT,TRBV20-1,TRBD1,TRBJ2-2,once
CASSSAGVGNQPQHF,TGTGCCAGCAGTTCGGCGGGGGTGGGCAATCAGCCCCAGCATTTT,TRBV6-5,.,TRBJ1-5,.
CAWLRGSTDTQYF,TGTGCCTGGCTGAGAGGGAGCACAGATACGCAGTATTTT,TRBV30,.,TRBJ2-3,.
CASKPPLGRGLNTEAFF,TGTGCCAGCAAACCTCCTCTGGGCAGGGGATTGAACACTGAAGCTTTCTTT,TRBV25-1,.,TRBJ1-1,few
CASSVQGVHSPLHF,TGTGCCAGCAGTGTACAGGGGGTCCATTCACCCCTCCACTTT,TRBV2,TRBD1,TRBJ1-6,once
CASRPTGFNQPQHF,TGTGCCAGCAGGCCGACAGGATTCAATCAGCCCCAGCATTTT,TRBV6-5,.,TRBJ1-5,few
CASSSRQASGGDTQYF,TGTGCCAGCTCATCCCGACAAGCTAGCGGGGGGGATACGCAGTATTTT,TRBV13,TRBD2,TRBJ2-3,.
CASSVVDSSPAFF,TGTGCCAGCAGCGTAGTTGACAGCAGCCCAGCTTTCTTT,TRBV9,.,TRBJ1-1,.
CASSLGENYGYTF,TGTGCCAGCTCACTGGGCGAGAACTATGGCTACACCTTC,TRBV18,.,TRBJ1-2,.
CASSHHQKAGAYEQYF,TGCGCCAGCAGCCATCACCAGAAGGCGGGGGCTTACGAGCAGTACTTC,TRBV4-1,.,TRBJ2-7,few
CASSAGRVGREKLFF,TGTGCCAGCAGTGCAGGCAGGGTGGGAAGGGAAAAACTGTTTTTT,TRBV28,.,TRBJ1-4,.
CASSPTGTKSYNEQFF,TGTGCCAGCAGCCCTACCGGGACAAAGTCCTACAATGAGCAGTTCTTC,TRBV7-9,.,TRBJ2-1,.
CASSDGTGANTQYF,TGTGCCAGCAGTGACGGGACAGGGGCAAATACGCAGTATTTT,TRBV5-5,TRBD1,TRBJ2-3,.
CASSIAVGGSSYNSPLHF,TGTGCCAGTAGTATAGCGGTCGGGGGATCGTCCTATAATTCACCCCTCCACTTT,TRBV19,.,TRBJ1-6,.
CSGFRKRGDTQYF,TGCAGCGGGTTTCGAAAAAGAGGGGATACGCAGTATTTT,TRBV29-1,.,TRBJ2-3,.
CASSSQGLRAFF,TGTGCCAGCAGCTCACAGGGTCTGAGGGCTTTCTTT,TRBV27,.,TRBJ1-1,.
CASSLDPGTGKEKLFF,TGCGCCAGCAGCTTGGACCCCGGGACAGGGAAGGAAAAACTGTTTTTT,TRBV5-1,TRBD1,TRBJ1-4,once
CASSLSPEAFF,TGTGCCAGCAGCTTAAGCCCTGAAGCTTTCTTT,TRBV11-2,.,TRBJ1-1,.
CASSSRDFKYEQYF,TGTGCCAGCAGCTCCCGCGACTTTAAGTACGAGCAGTACTTC,TRBV7-8,.,TRBJ2-7,.
CAWRRLNNYGYTF,TGTGCCTGGAGGCGGCTCAATAACTATGGCTACACCTTC,TRBV30,.,TRBJ1-2,once
CASSFGTPNTGELFF,TGTGCCAGCAGCTTCGGGACACCTAACACCGGGGAGCTGTTTTTT,TRBV7-2,.,TRBJ2-2,few
CASSEYQGYGGYTF,TGTGCCAGCAGTGAATACCAGGGGTACGGTGGCTACACCTTC,TRBV2,.,TRBJ1-2,.
CASSLGADNYGYTF,TGTGCCAGCAGCTTGGGAGCCGATAACTATGGCTACACCTTC,TRBV5-8,.,TRBJ1-2,.
CASSQGTDPTQPQHF,TGTGCCAGCAGCCAAGGGACTGATCCCACGCAGCCCCAGCATTTT,TRBV4-2,.,TRBJ1-5,.
CASSPGLARDTQYF,TGTGCCAGTAGCCCCGGGCTAGCGAGAGATACGCAGTATTTT,TRBV19,.,TRBJ2-3,.